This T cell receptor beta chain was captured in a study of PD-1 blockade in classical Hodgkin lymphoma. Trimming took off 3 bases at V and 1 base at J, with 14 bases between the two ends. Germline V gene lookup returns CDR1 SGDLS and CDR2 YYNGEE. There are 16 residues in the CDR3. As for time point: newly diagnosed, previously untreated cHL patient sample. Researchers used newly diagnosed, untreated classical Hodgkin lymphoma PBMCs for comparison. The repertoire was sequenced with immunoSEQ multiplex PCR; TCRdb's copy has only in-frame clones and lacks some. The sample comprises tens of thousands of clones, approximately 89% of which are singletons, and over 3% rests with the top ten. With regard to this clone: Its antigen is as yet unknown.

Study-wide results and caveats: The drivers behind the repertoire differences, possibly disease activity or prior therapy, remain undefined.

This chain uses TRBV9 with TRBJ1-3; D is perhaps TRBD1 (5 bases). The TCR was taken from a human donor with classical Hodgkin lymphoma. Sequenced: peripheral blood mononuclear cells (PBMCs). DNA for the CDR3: TGTGCCAGCAGCGAGGGGTCGGACAAATCTGGAAACACCATATATTTT. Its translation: CASSEGSDKSGNTIYF.